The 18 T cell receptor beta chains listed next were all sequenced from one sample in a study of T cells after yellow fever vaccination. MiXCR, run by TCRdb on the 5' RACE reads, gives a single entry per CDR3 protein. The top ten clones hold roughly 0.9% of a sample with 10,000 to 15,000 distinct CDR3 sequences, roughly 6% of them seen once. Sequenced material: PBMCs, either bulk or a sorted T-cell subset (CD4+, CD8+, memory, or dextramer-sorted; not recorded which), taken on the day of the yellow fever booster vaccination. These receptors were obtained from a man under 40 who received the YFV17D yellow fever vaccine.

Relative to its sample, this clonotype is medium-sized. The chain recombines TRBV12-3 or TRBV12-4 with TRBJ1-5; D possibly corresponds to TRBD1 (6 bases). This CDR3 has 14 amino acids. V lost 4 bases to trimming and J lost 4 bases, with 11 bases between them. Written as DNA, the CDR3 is TGTGCCAGCAGTTCAGACAGGACAAATCAGCCCCAGCATTTT. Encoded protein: CASSSDRTNQPQHF.

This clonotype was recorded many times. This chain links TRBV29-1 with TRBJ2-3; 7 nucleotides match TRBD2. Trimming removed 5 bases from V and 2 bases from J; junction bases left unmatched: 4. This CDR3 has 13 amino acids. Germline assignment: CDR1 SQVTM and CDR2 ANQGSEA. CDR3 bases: TGCAGCGTTCTAGCGGTATACACAGATACGCAGTATTTT. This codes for CSVLAVYTDTQYF.

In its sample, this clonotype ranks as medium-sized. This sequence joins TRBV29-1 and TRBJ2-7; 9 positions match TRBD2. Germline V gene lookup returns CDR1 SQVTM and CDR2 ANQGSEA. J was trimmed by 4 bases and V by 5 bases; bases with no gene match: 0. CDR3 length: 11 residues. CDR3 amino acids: CSVTSGYEQYF. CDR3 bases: TGCAGCGTTACTAGCGGGTACGAGCAGTACTTC.

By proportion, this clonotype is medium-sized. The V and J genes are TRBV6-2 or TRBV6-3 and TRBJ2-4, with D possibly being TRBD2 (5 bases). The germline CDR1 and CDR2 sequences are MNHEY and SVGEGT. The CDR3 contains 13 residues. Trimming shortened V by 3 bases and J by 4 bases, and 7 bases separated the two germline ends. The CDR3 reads CASSYEGKNIQYF. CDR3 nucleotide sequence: TGTGCCAGCAGTTATGAGGGAAAAAACATTCAGTACTTC.

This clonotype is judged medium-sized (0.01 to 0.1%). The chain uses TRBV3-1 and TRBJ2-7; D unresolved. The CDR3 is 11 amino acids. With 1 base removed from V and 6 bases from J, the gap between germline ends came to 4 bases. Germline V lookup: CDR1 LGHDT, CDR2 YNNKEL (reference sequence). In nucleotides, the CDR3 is TGTGCCAGCAGCCAAGGGGGCGAGCAGTACTTC. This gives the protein CASSQGGEQYF.

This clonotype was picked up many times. CDR3 in amino acids: CASSPDRGSQETQYF. The CDR3, as DNA: TGTGCCAGCAGTCCGGACAGGGGGTCACAAGAGACCCAGTACTTC. V and J are TRBV3-1 and TRBJ2-5, with 10 bases aligning to TRBD1. Germline V gives CDR1 LGHDT, CDR2 YNNKEL (reference sequence). This CDR3 has 15 amino acids. V lost 6 bases and J lost 2; bases outside the gene matches: 6.

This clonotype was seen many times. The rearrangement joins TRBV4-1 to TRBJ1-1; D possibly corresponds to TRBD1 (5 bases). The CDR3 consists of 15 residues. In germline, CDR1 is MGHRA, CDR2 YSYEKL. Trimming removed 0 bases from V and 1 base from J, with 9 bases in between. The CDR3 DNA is TGCGCCAGCAGCCAAGACCAGACAGCGAACACTGAAGCTTTCTTT. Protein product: CASSQDQTANTEAFF.

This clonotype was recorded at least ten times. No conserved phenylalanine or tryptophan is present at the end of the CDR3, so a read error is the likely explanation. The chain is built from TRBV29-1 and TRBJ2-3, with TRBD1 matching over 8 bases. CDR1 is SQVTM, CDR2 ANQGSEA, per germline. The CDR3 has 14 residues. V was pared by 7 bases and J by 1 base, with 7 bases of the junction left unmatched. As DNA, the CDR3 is TGCAGCGCTGCAGGGGGCTTCCGCACAGATACGCAGTATTCT. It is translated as CSAAGGFRTDTQYS.

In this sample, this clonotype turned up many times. Written as DNA, the CDR3 is TGTGCCAGCAACCAATTACAGGGGGATGAAGCTTTCTTT. Translation gives CASNQLQGDEAFF. This sequence joins TRBV5-4 and TRBJ1-1; 8 bases are shared with TRBD1. Per germline, CDR1 SGHNT and CDR2 YYREEE (reference sequence). The ends lost 6 bases at V and 7 bases at J; junction bases unmatched: 8. The CDR3 runs to 13 residues.

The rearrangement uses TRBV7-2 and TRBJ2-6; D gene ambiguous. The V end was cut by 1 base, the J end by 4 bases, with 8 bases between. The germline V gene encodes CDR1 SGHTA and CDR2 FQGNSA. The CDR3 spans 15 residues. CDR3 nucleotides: TGTGCCAGCAGCTTAGTCGGTGGAGGGGCCAACGTCCTGACTTTC. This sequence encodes CASSLVGGGANVLTF.

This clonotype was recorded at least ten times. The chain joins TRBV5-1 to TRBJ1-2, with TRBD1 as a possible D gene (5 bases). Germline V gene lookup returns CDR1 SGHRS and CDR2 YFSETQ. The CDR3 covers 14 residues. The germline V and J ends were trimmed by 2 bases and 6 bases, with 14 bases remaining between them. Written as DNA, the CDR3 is TGCGCCAGCAGCTTTCGGTCCGAACAGGATGGCTACACCTTC. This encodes CASSFRSEQDGYTF.

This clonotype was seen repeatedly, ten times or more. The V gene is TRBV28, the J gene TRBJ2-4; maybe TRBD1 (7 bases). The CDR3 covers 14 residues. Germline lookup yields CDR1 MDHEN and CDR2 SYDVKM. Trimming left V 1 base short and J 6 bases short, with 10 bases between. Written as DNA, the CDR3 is TGTGCCAGCAGTTTATCTCAGGGGGGAAACATTCAGTACTTC. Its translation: CASSLSQGGNIQYF.

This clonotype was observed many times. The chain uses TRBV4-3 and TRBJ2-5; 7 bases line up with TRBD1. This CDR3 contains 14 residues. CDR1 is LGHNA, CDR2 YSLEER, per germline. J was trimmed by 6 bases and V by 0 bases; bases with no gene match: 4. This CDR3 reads CASSQDRQGKTQYF. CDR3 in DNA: TGCGCCAGCAGCCAAGATAGACAGGGAAAGACCCAGTACTTC.

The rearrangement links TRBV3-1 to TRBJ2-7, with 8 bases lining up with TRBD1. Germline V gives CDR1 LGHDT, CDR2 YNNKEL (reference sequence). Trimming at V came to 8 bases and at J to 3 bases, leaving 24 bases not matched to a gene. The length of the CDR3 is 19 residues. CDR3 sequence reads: CASSQQPQRAGTGDYEQYF. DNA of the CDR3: TGTGCCAGCTCCCAGCAGCCCCAAAGGGCCGGGACAGGAGACTACGAGCAGTACTTC.

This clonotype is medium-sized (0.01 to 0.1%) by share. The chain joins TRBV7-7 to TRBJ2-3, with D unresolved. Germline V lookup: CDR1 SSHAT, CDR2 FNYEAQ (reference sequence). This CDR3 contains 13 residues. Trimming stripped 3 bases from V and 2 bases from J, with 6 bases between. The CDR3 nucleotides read TGTGCCAGCAGCTTCTCCTCCACAGATACGCAGTATTTT. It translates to CASSFSSTDTQYF.

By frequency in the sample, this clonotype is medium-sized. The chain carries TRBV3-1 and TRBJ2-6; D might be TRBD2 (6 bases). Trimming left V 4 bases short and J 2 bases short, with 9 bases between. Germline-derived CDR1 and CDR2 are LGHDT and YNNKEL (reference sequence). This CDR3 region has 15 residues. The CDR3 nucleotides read TGTGCCAGCAGCCTCGGGGGAACTGGGGCCAACGTCCTGACTTTC. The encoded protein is CASSLGGTGANVLTF. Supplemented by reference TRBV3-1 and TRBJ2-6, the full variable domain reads DTAVSQTPKYLVTQMGNDKSIKCEQNLGHDTMYWYKQDSKKFLKIMFSYNNKELIINETVPNRFSPKSPDKAHLNLHINSLELGDSAVYFCASSLGGTGANVLTFGAGSRLTVL.

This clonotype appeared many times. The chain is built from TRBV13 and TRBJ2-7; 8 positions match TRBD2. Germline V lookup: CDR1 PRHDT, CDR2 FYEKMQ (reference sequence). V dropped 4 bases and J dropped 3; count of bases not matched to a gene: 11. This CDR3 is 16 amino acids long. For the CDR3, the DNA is TGTGCCAGCAGCTCGCTCCGGGGTAGCGGGAACTACGAGCAGTACTTC. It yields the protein CASSSLRGSGNYEQYF.

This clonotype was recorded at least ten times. CDR3 residues: CASSLALGQGLNEQFF. The DNA of the CDR3 is TGCGCCAGCAGCTTGGCCCTGGGACAGGGGCTCAATGAGCAGTTCTTC. This chain connects TRBV5-1 to TRBJ2-1; 10 nucleotides align to TRBD1. The CDR3 consists of 16 residues. Germline V gene sequence: CDR1 SGHRS, CDR2 YFSETQ. V was pared by 0 bases and J by 6 bases, with 6 bases of the junction left unmatched.